Here is one TCR beta chain with its context. Using immunoSEQ multiplex PCR, the repertoire was profiled, and TCRdb retains in-frame clones only, with some absent. Counted here are 140,000 to 150,000 clones, roughly 85% occurring once; the ten biggest clones make up over 7%. This entry comes from a study of T cell responses to AZD1222 COVID-19 vaccine. CDR3 length: 15 amino acids. Germline CDR1 SGHTA, CDR2 FQGNSA. J lost 5 bases, V lost 3 bases, and 7 bases had no gene match. The rearrangement joins TRBV7-2 to TRBJ2-1; 7 bases are a match to TRBD2. Sequencing used peripheral blood, obtained on day 0 of AZD1222 vaccination. The sequence was collected from an adult in good health. CDR3 residues: CASSFRAGVNNEQFF. The CDR3 bases are TGTGCCAGCAGCTTCAGGGCGGGAGTAAACAATGAGCAGTTCTTC. Supplemented by reference TRBV7-2 and TRBJ2-1, the full variable domain reads GAGVSQSPSNKVTEKGKDVELRCDPISGHTALYWYRQSLGQGLEFLIYFQGNSAPDKSGLPSDRFSAERTGGSVSTLTIQRTQQEDSAVYLCASSFRAGVNNEQFFGPGTRLTVL.